Below, 20 T cell receptor beta chains from the same sample are listed, as sequenced in a study of blood T cell repertoires in COVID-19. Assay: immunoSEQ multiplex PCR; the TCRdb copy retains only in-frame clones and omits some. The table includes around 230,000 clones, roughly 85% detected once. Sequencing was done on a sample of peripheral blood. The receptors stem from a woman between 65 and 79 years old with active or convalescent COVID-19.

The CDR3 protein is CASSEQLAGGGIQYF. CDR3 DNA sequence: TGTGCCAGCAGTGAACAACTAGCGGGAGGGGGGATACAGTACTTC. This rearrangement joins TRBV6-1 to TRBJ2-4; 13 bases line up with TRBD2. This CDR3 spans 15 amino acids. Unmatched junction bases numbered 8, after V lost 2 bases and J lost 13 bases. Looked up from germline, CDR1 is MNHNS and CDR2 is SASEGT.

The chain recombines TRBV3-1 (or the pseudogene TRBV3-2) with TRBJ2-6, with 8 bases aligning to TRBD2. The V gene end was trimmed by 11 bases and the J gene end by 0 bases; junction bases not matched to a gene: 3. Germline CDR1 is LGHDT and CDR2 is YNNKEL (reference sequence). The CDR3 has 14 residues. The DNA for the CDR3 is TGTGCCGCGGGAGGACCCTCTGGGGCCAACGTCCTGACTTTC. This sequence encodes CAAGGPSGANVLTF.

J is TRBJ1-5 and V is TRBV6-5, with no clear D. Germline V gene lookup returns CDR1 MNHEY and CDR2 SVGAGI. Deletions cut 6 bases from V and 2 bases from J, with 8 bases between. The CDR3 runs 13 residues. The chain's CDR3 is CASRSRGNQPQHF. CDR3 DNA: TGTGCCAGCAGGAGTCGGGGCAATCAGCCCCAGCATTTT.

V usage is TRBV18 and J usage is TRBJ1-2, with D maybe TRBD1 (6 bases). Trimming took 3 bases from V and 8 from J, leaving 16 bases between them. Germline assignment: CDR1 KGHSH and CDR2 LQKENI. The CDR3 extends over 14 amino acids. The CDR3, as DNA: TGTGCCAGCTCACCCCCCCGGGACATCGAGGGCTACACCTTC. Translating it yields CASSPPRDIEGYTF.

This chain uses TRBV5-4 with TRBJ1-2, with TRBD1 matching 7 bases. The CDR3 loop spans 13 amino acids. Germline CDR1 SGHNT, CDR2 YYREEE (reference sequence). V lost 4 bases, J lost 3 bases, and 3 bases stayed unmatched. The DNA of the CDR3 is TGTGCCAGCAGCCCAGGACAGGACTATGGCTACACCTTC. Translation: CASSPGQDYGYTF. The full variable domain, in which reference TRBV5-4 and TRBJ1-2 provide the parts outside the CDR3, is ETGVTQSPTHLIKTRGQQVTLRCSSQSGHNTVSWYQQALGQGPQFIFQYYREEENGRGNFPPRFSGLQFPNYSSELNVNALELDDSALYLCASSPGQDYGYTFGSGTRLTVV.

This clone has more than one count but fewer than ten. The chain joins TRBV4-1 to TRBJ1-3, with D unresolved. With 4 bases removed from V and 2 bases from J, the gap between germline ends came to 21 bases. The CDR3 is 18 amino acids. Germline-derived CDR1 and CDR2 are MGHRA and YSYEKL. The CDR3 DNA reads TGCGCCAGCAGCCCGCACATTCAGGTAACCACCACTGGAAACACCATATATTTT. Its translation is CASSPHIQVTTTGNTIYF.

V gene TRBV15 combines with J gene TRBJ1-6; D not certain. The CDR3 totals 14 residues. Deletions cut 7 bases from V and 12 bases from J, with 19 bases between. Germline V CDR1 and CDR2: LNHNV, YYDKDF (reference sequence). CDR3 loop: CATTSVAATEPLHF. Here the CDR3 DNA reads TGTGCCACCACGTCCGTTGCAGCGACGGAACCCCTCCACTTT.

The chain couples TRBV6-5 to TRBJ2-1; 9 bases are shared with TRBD2. The CDR3 covers 16 residues. Looked up from germline, CDR1 is MNHEY and CDR2 is SVGAGI. The V gene end was trimmed by 0 bases and the J gene end by 7 bases; junction bases not matched to a gene: 7. CDR3 in DNA: TGTGCCAGCAGTTACTCGGTCTCTAGCGGGATTAATGAGCAGTTCTTC. Its translation: CASSYSVSSGINEQFF.

This clone was observed once. The chain couples TRBV7-9 to TRBJ1-6; 7 bases are a match to TRBD1. The CDR3 runs 15 residues. Germline CDR1 reads SEHNR; CDR2 reads FQNEAQ (reference sequence). V shed 5 bases and J 4 bases; nucleotides not matched to a gene: 5. CDR3 loop: CASSPGDSYNSPLHF. CDR3 nucleotides: TGTGCCAGCAGCCCAGGGGACAGTTATAATTCACCCCTCCACTTT.

CDR3: CASSLDRSAARRHEQFF. Here the CDR3 DNA reads TGCGCCAGCAGCTTGGACAGGAGTGCAGCGCGTAGGCATGAGCAGTTCTTC. The V gene is TRBV5-1, the J gene TRBJ2-1; D possibly corresponds to TRBD1 (5 bases). In germline, CDR1 is SGHRS, CDR2 YFSETQ. The CDR3 spans 17 residues. V was pared by 0 bases and J by 8 bases, with 21 bases between.

This clone was observed a single time. The chain is built from TRBV10-3 and TRBJ2-1; TRBD1 aligns across 9 bases. The CDR3 is made up of 14 amino acids. The germline CDR1 and CDR2 sequences are ENHRY and SYGVKD. The V and J ends lost 2 bases and 4 bases, in that order; junction bases with no gene match: 0. The CDR3 loop is CAISEGQGYNEQFF. CDR3 coding DNA: TGTGCCATCAGTGAGGGACAGGGGTACAATGAGCAGTTCTTC.

V gene TRBV3-1 (or the pseudogene TRBV3-2) combines with J gene TRBJ1-5; 9 bases fit TRBD1. Germline assignment: CDR1 LGHDT and CDR2 YNNKEL (reference sequence). Losses at the gene ends were 4 bases for V and 8 bases for J; bases not matched to a gene: 9. This CDR3 is built from 15 residues. The CDR3 region has the DNA TGTGCCAGCAGCCGTGGGACAGGGCAATTTGAGCCCCAGCATTTT. The encoded protein is CASSRGTGQFEPQHF.

The chain uses TRBV30 and TRBJ2-1; no definite D call. V shed 2 bases and J shed 8 bases, with 7 bases lying between them. This CDR3 is built from 11 residues. CDR1 GTSNPN and CDR2 SVGIG come from the germline V gene (reference sequence). The CDR3 spells CAWSRRDEQFF. CDR3 nucleotide sequence: TGTGCCTGGAGTAGACGGGATGAGCAGTTCTTC.

The chain employs TRBV28 and TRBJ2-1; a weak D match, TRBD1 (5 bases). V lost 3 bases to trimming and J lost 9 bases, with 6 bases between them. CDR3 length equals 11 residues. CDR1 MDHEN and CDR2 SYDVKM come from the germline V gene. The CDR3: CASSFRGEQFF. CDR3 DNA: TGTGCCAGCAGTTTTAGGGGTGAGCAGTTCTTC. The full variable domain, in which reference TRBV28 and TRBJ2-1 provide the parts outside the CDR3, is DVKVTQSSRYLVKRTGEKVFLECVQDMDHENMFWYRQDPGLGLRLIYFSYDVKMKEKGDIPEGYSVSREKKERFSLILESASTNQTSMYLCASSFRGEQFFGPGTRLTVL.

This clone was observed a few times. This chain uses TRBV19 with TRBJ1-2; no clear D. Trimming shortened V by 5 bases and J by 4 bases, and 11 bases separated the two germline ends. This CDR3 comprises 13 residues. Germline V gene sequence: CDR1 LNHDA, CDR2 SQIVND (reference sequence). CDR3 sequence reads: CASSPLPRYGYTF. CDR3 nucleotides: TGTGCCAGTAGTCCTCTCCCCCGCTATGGCTACACCTTC. The whole variable domain, remainder taken from reference TRBV19 and TRBJ1-2, is DGGITQSPKYLFRKEGQNVTLSCEQNLNHDAMYWYRQDPGQGLRLIYYSQIVNDFQKGDIAEGYSVSREKKESFPLTVTSAQKNPTAFYLCASSPLPRYGYTFGSGTRLTVV.

This clone was found once. Other DNA sequences of this sample code for an identical CDR3. The rearrangement uses TRBV28 and TRBJ1-4, with 10 bases fitting TRBD1. V was clipped by 6 bases and J by 7 bases; unmatched bases: 8. The CDR3 totals 15 residues. Looked up from germline, CDR1 is MDHEN and CDR2 is SYDVKM. CDR3 in DNA: TGTGCCAGCAGCCCCCCGGGACAGGGGAGTGAAAAACTGTTTTTT. Amino acid sequence: CASSPPGQGSEKLFF.

The gene calls are TRBV6-5 and TRBJ1-6; 7 positions match TRBD1. The CDR3 consists of 14 residues. The germline V gene encodes CDR1 MNHEY and CDR2 SVGAGI. Germline trimming cut 5 bases from V and 8 bases from J; bases unmatched to any gene: 6. CDR3: CASSRGGADSPLHF. In DNA, the CDR3 is TGTGCCAGCAGTCGAGGGGGCGCGGATTCACCCCTCCACTTT.

This chain links TRBV5-4 with TRBJ1-1; no reliable D call. The germline CDR1 and CDR2 sequences are SGHNT and YYREEE (reference sequence). Trimming took 3 bases from V and 1 from J, leaving 7 bases between them. The CDR3 has 13 residues. The CDR3 region has the DNA TGTGCCAGCAGCTCCAACAAGAACACTGAAGCTTTCTTT. It specifies CASSSNKNTEAFF.

V and J are TRBV19 and TRBJ1-5; 12 positions match TRBD1. The CDR3 length is 16 residues. V dropped 6 bases and J dropped 2; count of bases not matched to a gene: 5. CDR1 and CDR2 (germline): LNHDA, SQIVND (reference sequence). Here the CDR3 reads CASSGTGGAGNQPQHF. DNA for the CDR3: TGTGCCAGTAGCGGGACAGGGGGCGCAGGCAATCAGCCCCAGCATTTT.

The gene calls are TRBV6-5 and TRBJ2-3; D is ambiguous. The germline CDR1 and CDR2 sequences are MNHEY and SVGAGI. The CDR3 spans 14 residues. V lost 4 bases and J lost 0, with 8 bases in between. Written as DNA, the CDR3 is TGTGCCAGCAGTTCCAAGACAAGCACAGATACGCAGTATTTT. Translating gives CASSSKTSTDTQYF.